This passage covers 2 T cell receptor beta chains from one sample sequenced in a study of T-cell reconstitution after alpha-beta-depleted transplantation in children. TCRbeta library preparation incorporated unique molecular identifiers. Each CDR3 protein is one row after TCRdb ran MiXCR on the PCR reads. In the table there are more than 500,000 distinct CDR3 sequences, 10% to 12% of which are singletons. Here the sequenced sample was PBMCs, mostly from graft donor cells, taken 180 days after TCRalphabeta/CD19-depleted stem cell transplant. These receptors all stem from a female patient aged 2 to 10 who had a stem cell transplant for aplastic anemia, so the T cells may come from the graft donor.

This clonotype was detected only a few times. V gene TRBV12-3 or TRBV12-4 combines with J gene TRBJ2-5; TRBD2 is a possible D gene (6 bases). Trimming removed 8 bases at V and 5 bases at J, with 15 bases between. The length of the CDR3 is 13 residues. The CDR3 sequence: CASGPGTPETQYF. The CDR3 nucleotides read TGTGCCAGCGGTCCAGGGACTCCGGAGACCCAGTACTTC.

V is TRBV24-1 and J is TRBJ2-2; D is unclear. The CDR3 has 16 amino acids. Germline values: CDR1 KGHDR, CDR2 SFDVKD. V was trimmed by 4 bases and J by 0 bases, leaving 11 bases between them. CDR3 sequence (DNA): TGTGCCACCAGTGACAAAGGACGAGCGAACACCGGGGAGCTGTTTTTT. As protein: CATSDKGRANTGELFF.